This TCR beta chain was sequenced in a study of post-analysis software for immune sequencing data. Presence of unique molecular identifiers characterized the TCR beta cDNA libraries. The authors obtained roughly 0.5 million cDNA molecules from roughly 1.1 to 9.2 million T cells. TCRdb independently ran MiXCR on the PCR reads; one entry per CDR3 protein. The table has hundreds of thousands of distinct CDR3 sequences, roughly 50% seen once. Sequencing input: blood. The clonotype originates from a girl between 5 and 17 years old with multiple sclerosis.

CDR3 sequence: CASSEASGSPTDTQYF. For the CDR3, the DNA is TGTGCCAGCAGTGAGGCGAGCGGGAGCCCCACAGATACGCAGTATTTT. The genes are TRBV6-4 and TRBJ2-3; 8 bases are shared with TRBD2. J gave up 2 bases and V 3 bases, and 7 bases lay outside the gene matches. Germline-derived CDR1 and CDR2 are MRHNA and SNTAGT. The CDR3 is 16 amino acids.